This is a list of T cell receptor beta chains from one sample in a study of response to subunit inactivated influenza vaccine. TCRdb processed the RT-PCR reads anew with MiXCR; each CDR3 protein has one entry. The sample lists over 150,000 distinct CDR3 sequences, approximately 11% seen once, with around 33% in the top ten. Material: CD8+ T cells sorted from PBMCs, obtained less than 30 months after vaccination. The receptors originated from a man aged 50 to 69 who received an inactivated influenza vaccine. Each CDR3 is given with its conserved first and last residue. Each record gives: D gene, clone size, V gene, J gene, CDR3 protein, CDR3 DNA. A D gene is named only where the DNA matches it firmly. For some rows the clone size is stated as once, few or many, or as a class when expanded; others skip it.

TRBD1,few,TRBV12-3/TRBV12-4,TRBJ2-2,CASRPLQGKVTGELFF,TGTGCCAGCAGGCCCTTACAGGGGAAGGTCACCGGGGAGCTGTTTTTT
-,many,TRBV6-4,TRBJ1-1,CASSLEGNTEAFF,TGTGCCAGCAGTTTAGAGGGGAACACTGAAGCTTTCTTT
-,-,TRBV12-3/TRBV12-4,TRBJ1-1,CASSWGGGNTEAFF,TGTGCCAGCAGTTGGGGAGGGGGGAACACTGAAGCTTTCTTT
TRBD2,-,TRBV27,TRBJ2-7,CASSLYAGGPGEQYF,TGTGCCAGCAGTTTATACGCGGGAGGGCCAGGAGAGCAGTACTTC
-,-,TRBV2,TRBJ1-3,CASSEGFSGNTIYF,TGTGCCAGCAGTGAAGGTTTTTCCGGAAACACCATATATTTT
-,few,TRBV20-1,TRBJ1-2,CSAVKTNYGYTF,TGCAGTGCGGTGAAAACTAACTATGGCTACACCTTC
TRBD1,-,TRBV12-3/TRBV12-4,TRBJ1-1,CASSFRDRVTEAFF,TGTGCCAGCAGTTTCAGGGACAGGGTCACTGAAGCTTTCTTT
-,many,TRBV7-2,TRBJ2-2,CASSPALARYTGELFF,TGTGCCAGCAGCCCTGCGCTGGCGCGTTACACCGGGGAGCTGTTTTTT
TRBD2,-,TRBV20-1,TRBJ2-1,CCARKGLAGAYNEQFF,TGCTGTGCTAGGAAAGGACTAGCGGGAGCTTACAATGAGCAGTTCTTC
-,-,TRBV14,TRBJ2-5,CASSRVRAAKETQYF,TGTGCCAGCAGCCGCGTCCGTGCAGCCAAAGAGACCCAGTACTTC